Shown below are 28 T cell receptor beta chains from a single sample sequenced in a study of PD-L1 blockade in urothelial cancer. Sequencing was performed with immunoSEQ multiplex PCR; in TCRdb, only in-frame clones are kept and a portion is missing. The table records 130,000 or so clones, less than 85% of them present only once. Described time point: pretreatment peripheral blood. This specimen consisted of PBMCs, obtained around atezolizumab (anti-PD-L1) treatment. These receptors all stem from a man in his fifties with urothelial cancer.

The chain employs TRBV5-4 and TRBJ2-7; 9 bases match TRBD1. V lost 2 bases to trimming and J lost 9 bases; unmatched junction nucleotides: 9. The CDR3 runs 14 residues. Germline V CDR1 and CDR2: SGHNT, YYREEE (reference sequence). Here the CDR3 reads CASSFDTGGLAQYF. DNA of the CDR3: TGTGCCAGCAGCTTCGATACAGGGGGCTTAGCGCAGTACTTC. The full variable domain, completed using reference TRBV5-4 and TRBJ2-7, is ETGVTQSPTHLIKTRGQQVTLRCSSQSGHNTVSWYQQALGQGPQFIFQYYREEENGRGNFPPRFSGLQFPNYSSELNVNALELDDSALYLCASSFDTGGLAQYFGPGTRLTVT.

This clone was observed a few times. The chain recombines TRBV2 with TRBJ1-5; TRBD1 agrees at 10 bases. V lost 11 bases to trimming and J lost 0 bases; unmatched junction nucleotides: 16. The CDR3 totals 18 residues. Germline V gene data show CDR1 as SNHLY and CDR2 as FYNNEI. The CDR3 protein is CASNVEGQGTTSNQPQHF. The CDR3 nucleotides are TGTGCCTCCAATGTAGAGGGACAGGGGACCACTAGCAATCAGCCCCAGCATTTT.

The V gene is TRBV6-1, the J gene TRBJ1-5; TRBD1 matches 9 bases. Germline V gene lookup returns CDR1 MNHNS and CDR2 SASEGT. The CDR3 totals 15 residues. The ends lost 6 bases at V and 2 bases at J; junction bases unmatched: 5. CDR3 nucleotide sequence: TGTGCCAGCAGATGGGGACAGGGTGGCAATCAGCCCCAGCATTTT. This sequence encodes CASRWGQGGNQPQHF.

The V call is TRBV10-3, the J call TRBJ2-1; 8 bases are a match to TRBD2. The CDR3 is 19 amino acids. CDR1 is ENHRY, CDR2 SYGVKD, per germline. Trimming at V came to 3 bases and at J to 2 bases, leaving 15 bases not matched to a gene. The CDR3 bases are TGTGCCATCAGTGACCCGGGACTAGTGACACAAGAAACCTACAATGAGCAGTTCTTC. This gives the protein CAISDPGLVTQETYNEQFF.

V gene TRBV15 combines with J gene TRBJ1-1; D not resolved. Trimming took 2 bases from V and 2 from J, leaving 6 bases between them. The length of the CDR3 is 13 residues. CDR1 is LNHNV, CDR2 YYDKDF, per germline (reference sequence). In DNA, the CDR3 is TGTGCCACCAGCAGACGAGTTAACACTGAAGCTTTCTTT. Translation gives CATSRRVNTEAFF.

This clone occurred a few times. V gene TRBV9 combines with J gene TRBJ1-4, with D possibly matching TRBD1 (5 bases). CDR1 and CDR2 from the germline V gene are SGDLS and YYNGEE. CDR3 length: 14 amino acids. V lost 5 bases and J 1 base, leaving 9 bases between the germline ends. CDR3 bases: TGTGCCAGCAGTTCAGGGATAACTAATGAAAAACTGTTTTTT. Translating it yields CASSSGITNEKLFF.

The gene calls are TRBV19 and TRBJ2-5, with D possibly TRBD2 on 6 matching bases. The CDR3 runs 14 residues. Germline V gene lookup returns CDR1 LNHDA and CDR2 SQIVND (reference sequence). V was pared by 6 bases and J by 1 base, with 12 bases between. For the CDR3, the DNA is TGTGCCAGTAGGCGGGATGGGGGCCAAGAGACCCAGTACTTC. This encodes CASRRDGGQETQYF.

The chain links TRBV7-9 to TRBJ1-2, with 9 bases aligning to TRBD1. CDR1 is SEHNR, CDR2 FQNEAQ, per germline (reference sequence). The CDR3 has 14 amino acids. The V segment lost 5 bases and the J segment 4 bases; nucleotides outside the gene matches: 5. The CDR3 DNA follows: TGTGCCAGCAGCGTGGGACAGGGCAGCTATGGCTACACCTTC. As protein: CASSVGQGSYGYTF.

This clone was detected only a few times. This rearrangement joins TRBV15 to TRBJ2-1; 10 nucleotides match TRBD2. This CDR3 has 15 residues. J gave up 4 bases and V 4 bases, and 4 bases lay outside the gene matches. In germline, CDR1 is LNHNV, CDR2 YYDKDF (reference sequence). The CDR3 is CATSTRTSGYNEQFF. CDR3 coding DNA: TGTGCCACCAGCACTAGGACTAGCGGTTACAATGAGCAGTTCTTC.

V is TRBV7-6 and J is TRBJ2-5; 8 nucleotides align to TRBD2. V trimming: 7 bases; J trimming: 3 bases; junction bases outside the gene matches: 10. In germline, CDR1 is SGHVS, CDR2 FNYEAQ. This CDR3 has 15 residues. The CDR3 sequence is CASTPREGGKETQYF. The CDR3 DNA sequence: TGTGCCAGCACCCCCCGGGAGGGGGGGAAAGAGACCCAGTACTTC.

This clone occurred a few times. CDR3 sequence reads: CASSSGNEQFF. For the CDR3, the DNA is TGTGCCAGCAGTTCCGGCAATGAGCAGTTCTTC. The V and J genes are TRBV5-4 and TRBJ2-1; no clear D gene. Trimming removed 5 bases from V and 6 bases from J, with 6 bases in between. Germline loops: CDR1 SGHNT, CDR2 YYREEE (reference sequence). This CDR3 comprises 11 residues.

The V call is TRBV9, the J call TRBJ2-5; D may be TRBD1 (6 bases). The CDR3 consists of 14 residues. V lost 0 bases and J 3 bases, leaving 9 bases between the germline ends. The germline CDR1 and CDR2 sequences are SGDLS and YYNGEE. CDR3 amino acids: CASSVAQGEETQYF. The CDR3 DNA is TGTGCCAGCAGCGTAGCACAGGGCGAAGAGACCCAGTACTTC.

The chain is built from TRBV29-1 and TRBJ2-2; D perhaps matches TRBD1 (5 bases). From germline, CDR1 is SQVTM and CDR2 ANQGSEA. The CDR3 sequence is 15 residues long. Trimming pared 6 bases from V and 1 base from J, leaving 15 bases between. The CDR3 is CSVDSGRVNTGELFF. The CDR3 DNA follows: TGCAGCGTCGATTCTGGCAGGGTGAACACCGGGGAGCTGTTTTTT.

Points on this clone: Since no conserved phenylalanine or tryptophan closes the CDR3, a read error is the likely cause. The DNA is omitted, as the CDR3 cannot be located on it reliably, and the CDR3 follows TCRdb's listing. The J gene is TRBJ2-7, the V gene TRBV2; the listed D gene, TRBD2, was not tested against the DNA. The length of the CDR3 is 13 amino acids, counting both ends. CDR1 and CDR2 (germline): SNHLY, FYNNEI. The chain's CDR3 is CASSELLTSGPFL.

This clone was observed once. The chain employs TRBV30 and TRBJ1-2, with D uncertain. The CDR3 is made up of 16 amino acids. Germline CDR1 is GTSNPN and CDR2 is SVGIG (reference sequence). Between the trimmed V and J ends, which lost 2 bases and 3 bases, there was a span of 19 bases. The CDR3 DNA follows: TGTGCCTGGAGTTCCGGGGTTCTCGGTAGAGACTATGGCTACACCTTC. Translating gives CAWSSGVLGRDYGYTF.

The chain combines TRBV19 with TRBJ1-1; 10 bases fit TRBD1. The J segment lost 6 bases and the V segment lost 11 bases, leaving 9 bases of the junction unmatched. The CDR3 consists of 13 residues. The germline CDR1 and CDR2 sequences are LNHDA and SQIVND (reference sequence). The DNA for the CDR3 is TGTGCCGTCAGGGGGACAGGGGAGGCTGAAGCTTTCTTT. Translation gives CAVRGTGEAEAFF.

This clone was counted between two and nine times. This sequence joins TRBV4-2 and TRBJ2-1; 9 bases are shared with TRBD2. This CDR3 spans 17 amino acids. Germline values: CDR1 LGHNA, CDR2 YNFKEQ. J gave up 4 bases and V 2 bases, and 9 bases lay outside the gene matches. CDR3 amino acids: CASSQRVSAGGYNEQFF. The CDR3 nucleotides are TGTGCCAGCAGCCAAAGAGTTTCGGCGGGAGGGTACAATGAGCAGTTCTTC.

The chain is built from TRBV28 and TRBJ1-2; D not certain. The V gene lost 7 bases and the J gene lost 11 bases, with 20 bases spanning the gap. Germline CDR1 reads MDHEN; CDR2 reads SYDVKM. CDR3 length: 13 residues. The CDR3 loop reads CASNTGGGSSYTF. CDR3 nucleotides: TGTGCCAGCAACACTGGAGGAGGGAGTTCTTACACCTTC.

The rearrangement joins TRBV2 to TRBJ1-5; D is perhaps TRBD1 (6 bases). V was trimmed by 5 bases and J by 7 bases, leaving 12 bases between them. This CDR3 comprises 13 residues. Germline CDR1 and CDR2: SNHLY and FYNNEI. CDR3 in amino acids: CASSLQTGQPQHF. As DNA, the CDR3 is TGTGCCAGCAGTCTACAGACAGGCCAGCCCCAGCATTTT.

The V and J genes are TRBV5-4 and TRBJ1-6, with 7 bases identical to TRBD1. The CDR3 spans 15 residues. Germline V CDR1 and CDR2: SGHNT, YYREEE (reference sequence). V lost 3 bases, J lost 8 bases, and 8 bases stayed unmatched. CDR3 DNA sequence: TGTGCCAGCAGCTCGCCGACAGGGATGGATTCACCCCTCCACTTT. It specifies CASSSPTGMDSPLHF.

The chain carries TRBV6-5 and TRBJ2-1, with no clear D. The CDR3 runs 13 residues. CDR1 is MNHEY, CDR2 SVGAGI, per germline. Trimming stripped 0 bases from V and 6 bases from J, with 6 bases between. CDR3 protein: CASSYSRINEQFF. The CDR3 DNA reads TGTGCCAGCAGTTACTCGCGGATCAATGAGCAGTTCTTC.

This sequence joins TRBV30 and TRBJ1-3; 7 bases line up with TRBD1. Germline CDR1 GTSNPN, CDR2 SVGIG (reference sequence). The V and J ends lost 3 bases and 4 bases, in that order; junction bases with no gene match: 6. The CDR3 covers 14 residues. In nucleotides, the CDR3 is TGTGCCTGGAGATTTGGGACAGAAGGAAACACCATATATTTT. Translation: CAWRFGTEGNTIYF.

The sample holds one count of this clone. This chain connects TRBV7-9 to TRBJ2-5, with TRBD2 matching 7 bases. J gave up 5 bases and V 5 bases, and 5 bases lay outside the gene matches. Germline loops: CDR1 SEHNR, CDR2 FQNEAQ (reference sequence). The CDR3 is 13 amino acids. CDR3 residues: CASSPAGRETQYF. As DNA, the CDR3 is TGTGCCAGCAGCCCAGCGGGACGGGAGACCCAGTACTTC.

Concerning this clone itself: This same CDR3 is encoded by further DNA sequences in the sample. V and J are TRBV7-9 and TRBJ2-3; 9 bases align to TRBD2. CDR1 and CDR2 (germline): SEHNR, FQNEAQ (reference sequence). V shed 2 bases and J 0 bases; nucleotides not matched to a gene: 0. This CDR3 has 15 residues. Here the CDR3 reads CASSLLAGSTDTQYF. CDR3 bases: TGTGCCAGCAGCTTACTAGCGGGGAGCACAGATACGCAGTATTTT. Full variable domain (missing parts from reference TRBV7-9 and TRBJ2-3): DTGVSQNPRHKITKRGQNVTFRCDPISEHNRLYWYRQTLGQGPEFLTYFQNEAQLEKSRLLSDRFSAERPKGSFSTLEIQRTEQGDSAMYLCASSLLAGSTDTQYFGPGTRLTVL.

This rearrangement joins TRBV6-6 to TRBJ1-6; the D is unclear. CDR1 and CDR2 (germline): MNHNY, SVGAGI (reference sequence). Deletions cut 0 bases from V and 9 bases from J, with 9 bases between. The CDR3 loop spans 14 amino acids. CDR3 bases: TGTGCCAGCAGTTACTCCGTTTTTAGTTCACCCCTCCACTTT. The encoded protein is CASSYSVFSSPLHF.

This clone showed up just once. V gene TRBV9 combines with J gene TRBJ2-3; weak D call: TRBD2 (6 bases). V lost 5 bases to trimming and J lost 3 bases, with 7 bases between them. The CDR3 has 12 residues. Germline CDR1 SGDLS, CDR2 YYNGEE. Here the CDR3 DNA reads TGTGCCAGCAGTGGGAGGACAGATACGCAGTATTTT. Its protein is CASSGRTDTQYF.

This chain connects TRBV19 to TRBJ1-5, with 8 bases lining up with TRBD1. Germline CDR1 and CDR2: LNHDA and SQIVND (reference sequence). Trimming at V came to 3 bases and at J to 6 bases, leaving 4 bases not matched to a gene. This CDR3 spans 14 amino acids. This chain's CDR3 is CASSIVTGAQPQHF. In nucleotides, the CDR3 is TGTGCCAGTAGTATTGTGACAGGGGCTCAGCCCCAGCATTTT.

The rearrangement joins TRBV19 to TRBJ1-2, with 12 bases lining up with TRBD1. Germline V lookup: CDR1 LNHDA, CDR2 SQIVND (reference sequence). The trim removed 5 bases at V and 8 bases at J, leaving 9 bases unmatched. The CDR3 totals 15 residues. The CDR3 bases are TGTGCCAGTAGTCGTGCGGGACAGGGGGCGCGAGGCTACACCTTC. Residues: CASSRAGQGARGYTF.